What follows are 5 T cell receptor beta chains derived from one specimen sequenced in a study of T cell clonotyping in hematopoietic cell transplantation. Time point defined: recipient sample about 28 days before transplant, after cytoreduction. TCRdb's table, derived via immunoSEQ multiplex PCR, lists solely in-frame clones and lacks some. The repertoire has 25,000 to 30,000 clones, approximately 94% of them found once; the top ten carry approximately 2.1%. Source: peripheral blood mononuclear cells, taken before stem cell transplant. All receptors derive from a middle-aged man with acute myeloid leukemia. Some clones in this sample may be carry-over from other donors' samples.

The chain employs TRBV30 and TRBJ1-2; D might be TRBD1 (6 bases). CDR3 length equals 12 residues. Germline-derived CDR1 and CDR2 are GTSNPN and SVGIG (reference sequence). Trimming cost V 0 bases and J 8 bases, with 10 bases left between them. CDR3 protein: CAWSVYREGYTF. For the CDR3, the DNA is TGTGCCTGGAGTGTATACAGGGAGGGCTACACCTTC. Full variable domain (outside the CDR3, taken from reference TRBV30 and TRBJ1-2): SQTIHQWPATLVQPVGSPLSLECTVEGTSNPNLYWYRQAAGRGLQLLFYSVGIGQISSEVPQNLSASRPQDRQFILSSKKLLLSDSGFYLCAWSVYREGYTFGSGTRLTVV.

The V and J genes are TRBV28 and TRBJ2-7; TRBD2 might be the D (6 bases). The CDR3 sequence is 15 residues long. Germline loops: CDR1 MDHEN, CDR2 SYDVKM. The V and J ends lost 2 bases and 3 bases respectively, with 14 bases between them. The CDR3 spells CASSLGTSGIYEQYF. The DNA of the CDR3 is TGTGCCAGCAGTTTAGGGACTTCGGGTATCTACGAGCAGTACTTC.

The chain has TRBV5-6 and TRBJ2-1; 11 nucleotides align to TRBD2. The CDR3 covers 18 residues. With 5 bases clipped from V and 0 bases from J, the junction kept 10 bases outside the gene matches. Per germline, CDR1 SGHDT and CDR2 YYEEEE. DNA of the CDR3: TGTGCCAGCAGTTCACTGGGACTAGCGGAAAGCTCCTACAATGAGCAGTTCTTC. Its protein product is CASSSLGLAESSYNEQFF.

This chain joins TRBV9 and TRBJ2-7, with D hard to call. CDR1 and CDR2 (germline): SGDLS, YYNGEE. The germline V and J ends were trimmed by 0 bases and 6 bases, with 10 bases remaining between them. This CDR3 spans 13 amino acids. CDR3 DNA sequence: TGTGCCAGCAGCGTAGGGTCGGGTAGCGAGCAGTACTTC. This translates into CASSVGSGSEQYF.

V and J are TRBV2 and TRBJ2-7; D might be TRBD1 (5 bases). CDR1 SNHLY and CDR2 FYNNEI come from the germline V gene. V dropped 2 bases and J dropped 3 bases, with 8 bases sitting between them. The length of the CDR3 is 13 residues. This CDR3 reads CASSELQGYEQYF. The CDR3 nucleotides read TGTGCCAGCAGTGAACTCCAGGGCTACGAGCAGTACTTC.